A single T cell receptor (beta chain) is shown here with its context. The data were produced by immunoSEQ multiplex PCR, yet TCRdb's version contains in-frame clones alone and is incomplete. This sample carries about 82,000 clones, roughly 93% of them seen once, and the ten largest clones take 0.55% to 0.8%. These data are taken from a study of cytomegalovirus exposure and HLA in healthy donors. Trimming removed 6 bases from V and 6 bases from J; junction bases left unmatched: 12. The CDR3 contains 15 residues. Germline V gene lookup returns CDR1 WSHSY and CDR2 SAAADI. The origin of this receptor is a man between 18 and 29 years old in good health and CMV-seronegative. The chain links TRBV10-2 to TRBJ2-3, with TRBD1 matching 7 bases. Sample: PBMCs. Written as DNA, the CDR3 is TGCGCCAGCAGCCTGACAGGGAGTCCCTGGGATACGCAGTATTTT. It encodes CASSLTGSPWDTQYF.